The clone carrying this TCR beta chain was counted ten times or more. V dropped 5 bases and J dropped 7; count of bases not matched to a gene: 4. CDR3 length: 12 amino acids. TCRdb re-analysed the RT-PCR reads in MiXCR, keeping a single row per CDR3 protein. Here the sample spans fewer than 800,000 distinct CDR3 sequences, approximately 14% being singletons. V gene TRBV12-3 or TRBV12-4 combines with J gene TRBJ1-1, with 7 nucleotides matching TRBD1. The sequence derives from a female donor in good health, serving as a healthy control. The sequenced material came from memory CD4+ T cells from blood. The CDR3 nucleotides are TGTGCCAGCAGTCGGACAGGCTTTGAAGCTTTCTTT. Translation gives CASSRTGFEAFF.